One sample yielded the 6 T cell receptor beta chains listed below, sequenced in a study of CD8 T cells in ankylosing spondylitis. TCRdb independently ran MiXCR on the 5' RACE reads; one entry per CDR3 protein. The table records approximately 45,000 distinct CDR3 sequences, 3% to 4% of them present only once. Input material: blood, either unsorted or a sorted T cell fraction (not recorded which). The source of these receptors is a female donor with ankylosing spondylitis or in good health (not recorded which).

CDR3 coding DNA: TGTGCCAGCAGCGCCGGGACAGGATTCATCTACGAGCAGTACTTC. This gives the protein CASSAGTGFIYEQYF. The V gene is TRBV9, the J gene TRBJ2-7, with 8 nucleotides matching TRBD1. V lost 3 bases to trimming and J lost 3 bases; unmatched junction nucleotides: 8. The CDR3 has 15 residues. The V gene's germline CDR1 is SGDLS and CDR2 YYNGEE.

This clonotype was counted at least ten times. This rearrangement joins TRBV9 to TRBJ1-5; no firm D call. The CDR3 spans 13 residues. With 2 bases removed from V and 1 base from J, the gap between germline ends came to 4 bases. Germline-derived CDR1 and CDR2 are SGDLS and YYNGEE. CDR3 loop: CASSVSSNQPQHF. The DNA for the CDR3 is TGTGCCAGCAGCGTCAGCAGCAATCAGCCCCAGCATTTT. The full variable domain, rest sourced from reference TRBV9 and TRBJ1-5, is DSGVTQTPKHLITATGQRVTLRCSPRSGDLSVYWYQQSLDQGLQFLIQYYNGEERAKGNILERFSAQQFPDLHSELNLSSLELGDSALYFCASSVSSNQPQHFGDGTRLSIL.

In its sample, this clonotype was seen many times. This chain connects TRBV9 to TRBJ2-3; D is unclear. With 4 bases removed from V and 4 bases from J, the gap between germline ends came to 13 bases. The CDR3 totals 14 residues. CDR1 SGDLS and CDR2 YYNGEE come from the germline V gene. CDR3 sequence reads: CASSPTQPADTQYF. CDR3 in DNA: TGTGCCAGCAGCCCGACTCAACCGGCAGATACGCAGTATTTT.

This clonotype was seen many times. This sequence joins TRBV9 and TRBJ2-3; 12 bases are a match to TRBD2. The V segment lost 5 bases and the J segment 8 bases; nucleotides outside the gene matches: 9. The V gene's germline CDR1 is SGDLS and CDR2 YYNGEE. The CDR3 totals 15 residues. CDR3 sequence reads: CASRASGGVQGTQYF. CDR3 sequence (DNA): TGTGCCAGCAGGGCTAGCGGGGGGGTGCAAGGTACGCAGTATTTT.

This clonotype was seen repeatedly, ten times or more. The J gene is TRBJ2-1, the V gene TRBV9, with D unclear. Trimming removed 5 bases from V and 3 bases from J, with 21 bases in between. The CDR3 runs to 17 residues. Germline V gives CDR1 SGDLS, CDR2 YYNGEE. The CDR3 DNA follows: TGTGCCAGCAGTCGTAGTTGGCGGAACACAATCTACAATGAGCAGTTCTTC. It translates to CASSRSWRNTIYNEQFF.

Ten or more counts support this clonotype. The chain recombines TRBV9 with TRBJ1-2; D call uncertain. V shed 1 base and J shed 0 bases, with 10 bases lying between them. This CDR3 spans 15 amino acids. Germline CDR1 SGDLS, CDR2 YYNGEE. Here the CDR3 DNA reads TGTGCCAGCAGCGTACATGGCGGATCTAACTATGGCTACACCTTC. Translated: CASSVHGGSNYGYTF.